This passage covers 29 T cell receptor beta chains from one sample sequenced in a study of OX40 agonist ivuxolimab in advanced cancers. Profiled with immunoSEQ multiplex PCR; TCRdb holds only in-frame clones, not every one. The sample yields roughly 110,000 clones, 75% to 95% seen once. The material was CD4+ or CD8+ T cells sorted from blood, obtained in a trial of the OX40 agonist ivuxolimab. The receptors were gathered from an adult with an advanced solid tumor such as melanoma, head and neck, liver or kidney cancer.

The chain recombines TRBV5-1 with TRBJ1-4; TRBD1 matches 7 bases. The CDR3 contains 16 residues. The J segment lost 0 bases and the V segment lost 3 bases, leaving 5 bases of the junction unmatched. Germline CDR1 reads SGHRS; CDR2 reads YFSETQ. CDR3 in DNA: TGCGCCAGCAGCTCGCCCGACAGGGCAACTAATGAAAAACTGTTTTTT. This codes for CASSSPDRATNEKLFF.

This chain uses TRBV28 with TRBJ1-1, with 9 nucleotides matching TRBD1. Per germline, CDR1 MDHEN and CDR2 SYDVKM. The length of the CDR3 is 14 residues. V lost 5 bases, J lost 1 base, and 2 bases stayed unmatched. The CDR3 reads CASSQQGANTEAFF. CDR3 DNA: TGTGCCAGCAGTCAACAGGGGGCGAACACTGAAGCTTTCTTT.

The chain employs TRBV27 and TRBJ2-1, with 15 bases lining up with TRBD2. The CDR3 is 16 residues long. CDR1 and CDR2 from the germline V gene are MNHEY and SMNVEV (reference sequence). Germline trimming cut 7 bases from V and 9 bases from J; bases unmatched to any gene: 10. CDR3 sequence: CASITGTSGGKGEQFF. DNA for the CDR3: TGTGCCAGCATTACCGGGACTAGCGGGGGGAAAGGTGAGCAGTTCTTC.

The genes are TRBV7-9 and TRBJ1-1, with a tentative D call TRBD1 (6 bases). Germline CDR1 is SEHNR and CDR2 is FQNEAQ (reference sequence). This CDR3 is 12 amino acids long. Trimming stripped 11 bases from V and 1 base from J, with 11 bases between. CDR3 in DNA: TGTGCCGTAGGACAGTGGAACACTGAAGCTTTCTTT. Amino acids: CAVGQWNTEAFF.

This sequence joins TRBV12-5 and TRBJ2-1, with D perhaps matching TRBD2 (6 bases). The germline V gene encodes CDR1 LGHNT and CDR2 FRNRAP. This CDR3 has 14 residues. V lost 0 bases to trimming and J lost 8 bases, with 11 bases between them. The CDR3 sequence: CASGLVPPGDEQFF. Written as DNA, the CDR3 is TGTGCTAGTGGTTTGGTCCCCCCGGGGGATGAGCAGTTCTTC.

The rearrangement links TRBV6-9 to TRBJ1-2; D ambiguous. Germline-derived CDR1 and CDR2 are MNHGY and SVAAGI. The CDR3 extends over 13 amino acids. V lost 5 bases and J 4 bases, leaving 11 bases between the germline ends. CDR3: CASSDGRGYGYTF. In DNA, the CDR3 is TGTGCCAGCAGTGACGGGAGAGGCTATGGCTACACCTTC.

This chain joins TRBV6-5 and TRBJ1-2, with D possibly matching TRBD1 (5 bases). The CDR3 spans 15 residues. Germline assignment: CDR1 MNHEY and CDR2 SVGAGI. V dropped 2 bases and J dropped 2 bases, with 12 bases sitting between them. CDR3 DNA: TGTGCCAGCAGTTACGCCCTCGGGGCAAACTATGGCTACACCTTC. This codes for CASSYALGANYGYTF.

The chain employs TRBV7-6 and TRBJ2-1; D may match TRBD1 or TRBD2 (5 bases each). Trimming removed 5 bases from V and 3 bases from J, with 8 bases in between. Germline CDR1 and CDR2: SGHVS and FNYEAQ. The CDR3 covers 13 residues. The DNA of the CDR3 is TGTGCCAGCAGCCCGAGGGGCTACAATGAGCAGTTCTTC. Protein: CASSPRGYNEQFF.

The genes are TRBV4-3 and TRBJ1-1; D is ambiguous. This CDR3 region has 13 residues. Germline V gene sequence: CDR1 LGHNA, CDR2 YSLEER. The germline V and J ends were trimmed by 4 bases and 1 base, with 7 bases remaining between them. CDR3 loop: CASSRGSNTEAFF. Here the CDR3 DNA reads TGCGCCAGCAGCCGGGGTTCGAACACTGAAGCTTTCTTT.

The chain combines TRBV9 with TRBJ2-1; tentatively, D is TRBD1 or TRBD2 (5 bases each). The CDR3 length is 15 residues. Trimming took 0 bases from V and 6 from J, leaving 13 bases between them. Germline assignment: CDR1 SGDLS and CDR2 YYNGEE. Here the CDR3 reads CASSVGTTGGNEQFF. DNA of the CDR3: TGTGCCAGCAGCGTAGGGACAACAGGAGGCAATGAGCAGTTCTTC.

This clone was detected only a few times. J is TRBJ1-2 and V is TRBV28, with D uncertain. This CDR3 has 13 amino acids. Between the trimmed V and J ends, which lost 6 bases and 4 bases, there was a span of 12 bases. Germline CDR1 MDHEN, CDR2 SYDVKM. The CDR3 is CASRIGSLYGYTF. The CDR3 DNA reads as TGTGCCAGCAGGATCGGGAGCCTCTATGGCTACACCTTC.

The chain links TRBV28 to TRBJ1-1; no clear D. Germline V gene sequence: CDR1 MDHEN, CDR2 SYDVKM. There are 15 residues in the CDR3. Deletions cut 5 bases from V and 6 bases from J, with 19 bases between. The CDR3 coding sequence is TGTGCCAGCAGTCCCCCCGCCTCCCCAAGGGCTGAAGCTTTCTTT. It encodes CASSPPASPRAEAFF.

The chain employs TRBV5-1 and TRBJ1-1; D not resolved. Germline values: CDR1 SGHRS, CDR2 YFSETQ. V gave up 0 bases and J gave up 6 bases, with 9 bases separating them. This CDR3 has 13 amino acids. The CDR3 DNA reads as TGCGCCAGCAGCTTGGCGGGTCTACCTGAAGCTTTCTTT. Translating it yields CASSLAGLPEAFF.

This chain links TRBV5-6 with TRBJ2-2, with 8 bases fitting TRBD2. This CDR3 is 17 amino acids long. The germline V gene has CDR1 SGHDT and CDR2 YYEEEE. The ends lost 0 bases at V and 7 bases at J; junction bases unmatched: 11. The CDR3 sequence is CASSLAGLGISGGELFF. CDR3 DNA: TGTGCCAGCAGCTTGGCGGGACTAGGAATTTCCGGCGGGGAGCTGTTTTTT. The full variable domain, its missing parts supplied by reference TRBV5-6 and TRBJ2-2, is DAGVTQSPTHLIKTRGQQVTLRCSPKSGHDTVSWYQQALGQGPQFIFQYYEEEERQRGNFPDRFSGHQFPNYSSELNVNALLLGDSALYLCASSLAGLGISGGELFFGEGSRLTVL.

This sequence joins TRBV2 and TRBJ1-1; D is perhaps TRBD1 (6 bases). Trimming cost V 8 bases and J 1 base, with 14 bases left between them. The germline V gene encodes CDR1 SNHLY and CDR2 FYNNEI. This CDR3 contains 14 residues. The chain's CDR3 is CASRLGQWNTEAFF. The CDR3 DNA reads TGTGCCAGCCGCCTAGGACAGTGGAACACTGAAGCTTTCTTT.

This clone occurred once. CDR3 residues: CASSASGGAAYEQYF. The DNA of the CDR3 is TGTGCCAGCAGCGCTAGCGGGGGGGCGGCCTACGAGCAGTACTTC. V is TRBV7-2 and J is TRBJ2-7; TRBD2 matches at 12 bases. The V gene's germline CDR1 is SGHTA and CDR2 FQGNSA. Trimming at V came to 5 bases and at J to 2 bases, leaving 4 bases not matched to a gene. This CDR3 comprises 15 residues.

The chain carries TRBV30 and TRBJ2-7, with 7 nucleotides matching TRBD1. Germline CDR1 GTSNPN, CDR2 SVGIG (reference sequence). V trimming: 1 base; J trimming: 5 bases; junction bases outside the gene matches: 8. This CDR3 region has 14 residues. CDR3 in DNA: TGTGCCTGGAGTGCCCGACAGGGATATAACGAGCAGTACTTC. Translation gives CAWSARQGYNEQYF.

The CDR3, as DNA: TGTGCCAGCAGTGAAGTAGACGGTTTCTCCTACGAGCAGTACTTC. The encoded protein is CASSEVDGFSYEQYF. The chain has TRBV6-1 and TRBJ2-7; D is unresolved. With 1 base removed from V and 0 bases from J, the gap between germline ends came to 10 bases. The CDR3 totals 15 residues. Germline V CDR1 and CDR2: MNHNS, SASEGT.

The CDR3 nucleotides are TGTGCCAGCAGCAGTCCCTCTGGAAACACCATATATTTT. Protein: CASSSPSGNTIYF. The chain recombines TRBV25-1 with TRBJ1-3; no firm D call. V gave up 6 bases and J gave up 0 bases, with 6 bases separating them. Germline CDR1 is MGHDK and CDR2 is SYGVNS. This CDR3 has 13 amino acids.

The V and J genes are TRBV27 and TRBJ1-6, with D perhaps matching TRBD1 (6 bases). Germline CDR1 is MNHEY and CDR2 is SMNVEV (reference sequence). The CDR3 runs 15 residues. V lost 0 bases to trimming and J lost 7 bases, with 10 bases between them. Here the CDR3 reads CASSLSGTYNSPLHF. The CDR3 nucleotides read TGTGCCAGCAGTTTATCCGGGACATACAATTCACCCCTCCACTTT.

This clone was found once. The rearrangement uses TRBV6-5 and TRBJ1-1; D remains unclear. CDR3 length equals 11 residues. Germline V gene sequence: CDR1 MNHEY, CDR2 SVGAGI. V lost 1 base to trimming and J lost 6 bases, with 3 bases between them. CDR3 DNA: TGTGCCAGCAGTTACTTTGCTGAAGCTTTCTTT. Translation: CASSYFAEAFF.

The chain is built from TRBV2 and TRBJ2-4, with TRBD1 identical over 8 bases. Germline-derived CDR1 and CDR2 are SNHLY and FYNNEI. V shed 6 bases and J 7 bases; nucleotides not matched to a gene: 5. The CDR3 is made up of 13 amino acids. The CDR3 DNA is TGTGCCAGCAGAGGGACAGGATCCAACATTCAGTACTTC. It yields the protein CASRGTGSNIQYF.

This clone was counted only a few times. V is TRBV5-1 and J is TRBJ1-4; D uncertain. The CDR3 has 17 residues. Per the germline V gene, CDR1 is SGHRS and CDR2 is YFSETQ. The V gene lost 1 base and the J gene lost 4 bases, with 17 bases spanning the gap. CDR3 in amino acids: CASSLSARDSINEKLFF. The CDR3 coding sequence is TGCGCCAGCAGCTTGTCGGCCCGGGATTCAATTAATGAAAAACTGTTTTTT.

The chain employs TRBV11-2 and TRBJ2-3; 9 bases map to TRBD2. The length of the CDR3 is 16 residues. V trimming: 0 bases; J trimming: 0 bases; junction bases outside the gene matches: 1. CDR1 is SGHAT and CDR2 is FQNNGV in the germline V gene. Written as DNA, the CDR3 is TGTGCCAGCAGCTTAGAGACTAGCGGAAGCACAGATACGCAGTATTTT. Amino acids: CASSLETSGSTDTQYF.

The chain uses TRBV11-3 and TRBJ1-1, with D tentatively TRBD1 (5 bases). This CDR3 contains 14 residues. Trimming cost V 5 bases and J 0 bases, with 10 bases left between them. CDR1 and CDR2 from the germline V gene are SGHNT and YENEEA. The CDR3 reads CASSPGTVNTEAFF. The CDR3 DNA follows: TGTGCCAGCAGCCCAGGGACGGTGAACACTGAAGCTTTCTTT.

As regards this clone: At the DNA level, this CDR3 is encoded by other sequences in the same sample as well. V is TRBV5-1 and J is TRBJ2-7; TRBD1 is a possible D gene (6 bases). CDR3 length: 14 amino acids. Looked up from germline, CDR1 is SGHRS and CDR2 is YFSETQ. Trimming removed 3 bases at V and 1 base at J, with 11 bases between. CDR3 amino acids: CASSSGTGSYEQYF. The CDR3 DNA follows: TGCGCCAGCAGCTCCGGAACAGGGTCCTACGAGCAGTACTTC.

The rearrangement uses TRBV19 and TRBJ2-3; no reliable D call. V shed 5 bases and J shed 2 bases, with 14 bases lying between them. The CDR3 covers 15 residues. CDR1 and CDR2 (germline): LNHDA, SQIVND (reference sequence). The CDR3 DNA is TGTGCCAGTAGTGTGGGTGGTACTTACACAGATACGCAGTATTTT. Amino acid sequence: CASSVGGTYTDTQYF.

CDR3 DNA: TGTGCCAGCAGCGTAGCTGACGCAAACACCGGGGAGCTGTTTTTT. This gives the protein CASSVADANTGELFF. V and J are TRBV9 and TRBJ2-2; D gene unclear. Germline V gene sequence: CDR1 SGDLS, CDR2 YYNGEE. V gave up 0 bases and J gave up 2 bases, with 8 bases separating them. There are 15 residues in the CDR3.

This clone has just a few counts. The V call is TRBV2, the J call TRBJ2-1; D is ambiguous. The CDR3 sequence is 14 residues long. In germline, CDR1 is SNHLY, CDR2 FYNNEI. V lost 5 bases and J 9 bases, leaving 17 bases between the germline ends. The CDR3 region is CASSPGSIRTEQFF. As DNA, the CDR3 is TGTGCCAGCAGTCCCGGGTCTATAAGGACTGAGCAGTTCTTC.